This is a list of T cell receptor beta chains from one sample in a study of radiotherapy plus CTLA-4 blockade in lung cancer. Generated by immunoSEQ multiplex PCR, the TCRdb table keeps only in-frame clones and is missing some. The sample has about 45,000 clones, over 55% seen once; the top ten hold around a sixth. Specimen: peripheral blood, collected from a patient treated with radiotherapy plus ipilimumab. These receptors all come from a human donor with non-small cell lung cancer who had a partial response to radiotherapy plus ipilimumab. The CDR3 runs from the conserved cysteine through the conserved F or W. A D gene is named only where the DNA matches it firmly. Not every row has a clone size; where given, it reads once, few, many or a size class.

>TRBV18|TRBJ2-7|-|TRBD2
CASSLSGRIDEQYF
>TRBV5-1|TRBJ1-3|-|-
CASSPDISGNTIYF
>TRBV6-4|TRBJ2-2|few|-
CASSRDGGSGELFF
>TRBV4-2|TRBJ2-1|-|TRBD2
CASSQESAGGSYNEQFF
>TRBV19|TRBJ2-3|-|TRBD2
CASRPGTSGFTDTQYF
>TRBV6-6|TRBJ2-7|few|TRBD1
CASSPPPGQGYEQYF
>TRBV19|TRBJ1-1|-|-
CAAHMWGHTEAFF
>TRBV15|TRBJ2-7|-|-
CATSRGNSYEQYF
>TRBV7-2|TRBJ2-7|-|-
CASSLSGSASYEQYF
>TRBV6-5|TRBJ1-2|-|-
CASSAMWTGGYGYTF
>TRBV6-1|TRBJ2-7|few|TRBD1
CASETGSSYEQYF
>TRBV6-6|TRBJ1-2|few|-
CASSYTGIDYGYTF
>TRBV2|TRBJ2-1|-|TRBD2
CASSGTSGSNEQFF
>TRBV10-2|TRBJ2-4|-|-
CASRLARVAKNIQYF
>TRBV9|TRBJ2-3|few|TRBD2
CASSTAGGTDTQYF
>TRBV7-8|TRBJ2-7|-|TRBD1
CASSLGGTGIYEQYF
>TRBV14|TRBJ2-7|-|-
CASSHFVYEQYF
>TRBV15|TRBJ2-4|-|TRBD1
CATSIPTGMTKNIQYF
>TRBV9|TRBJ2-1|-|-
CASSVEGSGYNEQFF
>TRBV9|TRBJ1-4|-|-
CASSPSTGPSGLFF
>TRBV5-6|TRBJ1-1|-|-
CASSFRDMNTEAFF
>TRBV2|TRBJ1-2|once|TRBD1
CASSPPRQGVDYGYTF
>TRBV2|TRBJ2-1|-|TRBD2
CASSERGTSGYFGEGNEQFF
>TRBV27|TRBJ2-6|-|-
CASSTGANVLTF
>TRBV13|TRBJ2-1|once|-
CASSGDYNEQFF
>TRBV19|TRBJ2-7|-|-
CASSSTAAYEQYF
>TRBV29-1|TRBJ1-1|many|-
CRAQGAGLNTEAFF
>TRBV2|TRBJ1-1|-|-
CAARRQSNTEAFF
>TRBV27|TRBJ1-1|-|TRBD1
CASSFNRGTEAFF
>TRBV6-5|TRBJ1-2|-|-
CASSLRGGSNYGYTF
>TRBV10-1|TRBJ1-2|-|-
CASSETGSYGYTF
>TRBV9|TRBJ2-3|few|TRBD2
CASSVGKTSGTDTQYF
>TRBV5-4|TRBJ2-1|-|-
CASSLGPSSYNEQFF
>TRBV11-3|TRBJ2-1|-|-
CASSLGGLSDEQFF
>TRBV27|TRBJ2-7|-|-
CASSSSSGSLSYEQYF
>TRBV7-2|TRBJ1-1|-|-
CASSLARASAEAFF
>TRBV21-1|TRBJ2-1|-|-
CASSKAEGGPYNEQFF
>TRBV10-3|TRBJ1-3|-|-
CAIRGDAPGNTIYF
>TRBV11-3|TRBJ2-1|-|TRBD2
CASSPGVAGSAYNEQFF
>TRBV5-6|TRBJ2-3|-|-
CASSLVGTDTQYF
>TRBV11-2|TRBJ1-1|-|-
CASSPLNTEAFF
>TRBV18|TRBJ1-2|-|TRBD1
CASSTSLGTGYGYTF
>TRBV19|TRBJ2-1|-|-
CASSSGFSSYNEQFF
>TRBV5-6|TRBJ1-1|-|-
CASSFNVGGLNTEAFF
>TRBV20-1|TRBJ2-5|-|-
CSATGETQYF
>TRBV29-1|TRBJ2-5|-|-
CSAQGPSEGTQYF
>TRBV9|TRBJ1-5|-|TRBD1
CASSVLPRDRENQPQHF
>TRBV7-2|TRBJ2-7|-|TRBD2
CASSPRILRGDEQYF
>TRBV19|TRBJ2-2|few|-
CASSTYSNTGELFF
>TRBV6-1|TRBJ2-5|-|TRBD2
CASSGTSGPWETQYF
>TRBV4-2|TRBJ2-1|-|TRBD2
CASSQEPGGTNEQFF
>TRBV19|TRBJ2-3|-|TRBD2
CASSSGLAGSTSTDTQYF
>TRBV7-9|TRBJ2-7|-|-
CASSLAPEGPEQYF
>TRBV9|TRBJ2-4|-|-
CASSVEPSAGIQYF